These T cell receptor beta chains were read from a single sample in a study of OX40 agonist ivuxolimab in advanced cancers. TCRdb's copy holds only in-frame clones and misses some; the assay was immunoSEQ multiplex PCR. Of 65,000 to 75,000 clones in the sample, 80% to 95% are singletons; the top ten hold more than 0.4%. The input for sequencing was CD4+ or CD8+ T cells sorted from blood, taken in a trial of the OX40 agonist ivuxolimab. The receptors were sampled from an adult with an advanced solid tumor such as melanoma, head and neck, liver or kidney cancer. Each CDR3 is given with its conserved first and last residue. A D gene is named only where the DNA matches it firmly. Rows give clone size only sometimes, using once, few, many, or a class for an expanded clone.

CDR3nt: TGCAGCGCCCGGACCGGTAATCAGCCCCAGCATTTT; CDR3aa: CSARTGNQPQHF; j_gene: TRBJ1-5; abundance: once; d_gene: NA; v_gene: TRBV29-1
CDR3nt: TGTGCCAGCAGCACAGTTGCTAGCGGGAGCACCGGGGAGCTGTTTTTT; CDR3aa: CASSTVASGSTGELFF; j_gene: TRBJ2-2; abundance: NA; d_gene: TRBD2; v_gene: TRBV7-9
CDR3nt: TGTGCCAGCAGCGTAGAGTCAGGGGGCTTCGGGGAGCTGTTTTTT; CDR3aa: CASSVESGGFGELFF; j_gene: TRBJ2-2; abundance: NA; d_gene: TRBD1; v_gene: TRBV9
CDR3nt: TGTGCCTGGAGCCCTACTACAGATACGCAGTATTTT; CDR3aa: CAWSPTTDTQYF; j_gene: TRBJ2-3; abundance: NA; d_gene: NA; v_gene: TRBV30
CDR3nt: TGTGCCAGTAGTATAGGGACTAGAGGCAATGAGCAGTTCTTC; CDR3aa: CASSIGTRGNEQFF; j_gene: TRBJ2-1; abundance: NA; d_gene: TRBD2; v_gene: TRBV19
CDR3nt: TGTGCCATCAGTGAGCGGGACAGCCCTAACTATGGCTACACCTTC; CDR3aa: CAISERDSPNYGYTF; j_gene: TRBJ1-2; abundance: NA; d_gene: TRBD1; v_gene: TRBV10-3
CDR3nt: TGTGCCAGCAGCGTAGGCCCAGGGAACTATGGCTACACCTTC; CDR3aa: CASSVGPGNYGYTF; j_gene: TRBJ1-2; abundance: once; d_gene: NA; v_gene: TRBV9
CDR3nt: TGTGCCAGCAGCTTGTCTCCAGTGGGAGACTATGGCTACACCTTC; CDR3aa: CASSLSPVGDYGYTF; j_gene: TRBJ1-2; abundance: NA; d_gene: NA; v_gene: TRBV5-5
CDR3nt: TGTGCCAGCAGTGTGGAGACTAGCGGGAACGATGAGCAGTTCTTC; CDR3aa: CASSVETSGNDEQFF; j_gene: TRBJ2-1; abundance: NA; d_gene: TRBD2; v_gene: TRBV2
CDR3nt: TGTGCCAGCTCAGACCGCCATACAGATACGCAGTATTTT; CDR3aa: CASSDRHTDTQYF; j_gene: TRBJ2-3; abundance: NA; d_gene: NA; v_gene: TRBV18
CDR3nt: TGCAGCGTGCAGGGACAGGAGAATACCGGGGAGCTGTTTTTT; CDR3aa: CSVQGQENTGELFF; j_gene: TRBJ2-2; abundance: NA; d_gene: TRBD1; v_gene: TRBV29-1
CDR3nt: TGTGCCTGGAGTAGCAGTAATGAGCAGTTCTTC; CDR3aa: CAWSSSNEQFF; j_gene: TRBJ2-1; abundance: NA; d_gene: NA; v_gene: TRBV30
CDR3nt: TGTGCCAGTAGTGGGCGCAAGGGCACCGGGGAGCTGTTTTTT; CDR3aa: CASSGRKGTGELFF; j_gene: TRBJ2-2; abundance: NA; d_gene: NA; v_gene: TRBV19
CDR3nt: TGTGCCAGCAGCGTCCAAACAGGGATGACTGAAGCTTTCTTT; CDR3aa: CASSVQTGMTEAFF; j_gene: TRBJ1-1; abundance: few; d_gene: NA; v_gene: TRBV9
CDR3nt: TGTGCCAGCTCACCGCTTGGGGGGGGGACTACCGACGAGCAGTACTTC; CDR3aa: CASSPLGGGTTDEQYF; j_gene: TRBJ2-7; abundance: NA; d_gene: TRBD2; v_gene: TRBV18
CDR3nt: TGTGCCAGCAGTTACGGGCAGCCAACGAACACTGAAGCTTTCTTT; CDR3aa: CASSYGQPTNTEAFF; j_gene: TRBJ1-1; abundance: NA; d_gene: NA; v_gene: TRBV6-5
CDR3nt: TGTGCCACCACAGATTACGAGCAGTACTTC; CDR3aa: CATTDYEQYF; j_gene: TRBJ2-7; abundance: NA; d_gene: NA; v_gene: TRBV15
CDR3nt: TGTGCCAGCTCACCCGGGACAGGCTTCTACGAGCAGTACTTC; CDR3aa: CASSPGTGFYEQYF; j_gene: TRBJ2-7; abundance: NA; d_gene: TRBD1; v_gene: TRBV18
CDR3nt: TGTGCCAGCTCACCTACGGGACAGGGGGAGCCCCAGCATTTT; CDR3aa: CASSPTGQGEPQHF; j_gene: TRBJ1-5; abundance: NA; d_gene: TRBD1; v_gene: TRBV18
CDR3nt: TGTGCCTGGAGTTTCGGCTCTCCAGGCAGGAATGAGCAGTTCTTC; CDR3aa: CAWSFGSPGRNEQFF; j_gene: TRBJ2-1; abundance: NA; d_gene: NA; v_gene: TRBV30
CDR3nt: TGTGCCAGCAGCCCGAGCGGGACTAGCGGGAGGGTTTTAGAGACCCAGTACTTC; CDR3aa: CASSPSGTSGRVLETQYF; j_gene: TRBJ2-5; abundance: NA; d_gene: TRBD2; v_gene: TRBV7-2
CDR3nt: TGTGCCAGCTCACCCACAGGGGCCGGAATGAACACTGAAGCTTTCTTT; CDR3aa: CASSPTGAGMNTEAFF; j_gene: TRBJ1-1; abundance: once; d_gene: TRBD1; v_gene: TRBV18
CDR3nt: TGTGCCAGCAGTTACTCACAGGACACAGATACGCAGTATTTT; CDR3aa: CASSYSQDTDTQYF; j_gene: TRBJ2-3; abundance: NA; d_gene: NA; v_gene: TRBV6-6
CDR3nt: TGTGCCAGCTCACCAGGGGTAGACAGGGGCACTGAAGCTTTCTTT; CDR3aa: CASSPGVDRGTEAFF; j_gene: TRBJ1-1; abundance: NA; d_gene: TRBD1; v_gene: TRBV18
CDR3nt: TGTGCCAGCAGCCGAACTAGCGGGAGGGTCTACGAGCAGTACTTC; CDR3aa: CASSRTSGRVYEQYF; j_gene: TRBJ2-7; abundance: NA; d_gene: TRBD2; v_gene: TRBV11-3
CDR3nt: TGTGCCAGTAGTATATCGAAAGGACAACCAGCCTACGAGCAGTACTTC; CDR3aa: CASSISKGQPAYEQYF; j_gene: TRBJ2-7; abundance: NA; d_gene: NA; v_gene: TRBV19
CDR3nt: TGTGCCAGCAGCGTGACTAGCGGGAGTTTAAACCACAATGAGCAGTTCTTC; CDR3aa: CASSVTSGSLNHNEQFF; j_gene: TRBJ2-1; abundance: NA; d_gene: TRBD2; v_gene: TRBV9
CDR3nt: TGTGCCAGCAGCCAGGACAGCATCTCTGGAAACACCATATATTTT; CDR3aa: CASSQDSISGNTIYF; j_gene: TRBJ1-3; abundance: NA; d_gene: NA; v_gene: TRBV5-4
CDR3nt: TGTGCCAGCAGCCCCCCAGGGGGCGTCTCTGGAAACACCATATATTTT; CDR3aa: CASSPPGGVSGNTIYF; j_gene: TRBJ1-3; abundance: NA; d_gene: TRBD1; v_gene: TRBV7-2
CDR3nt: TGTGCCTGGAGTGGGTCCAGGGATTTTACCTACGAGCAGTACTTC; CDR3aa: CAWSGSRDFTYEQYF; j_gene: TRBJ2-7; abundance: NA; d_gene: NA; v_gene: TRBV30
CDR3nt: TGTGCCAGCAGCTTAGGCCGGACTTACAATGAGCAGTTCTTC; CDR3aa: CASSLGRTYNEQFF; j_gene: TRBJ2-1; abundance: once; d_gene: NA; v_gene: TRBV7-9
CDR3nt: TGTGCCAGCAGCTTAGATTTAGGGACGATTGAAAAACTGTTTTTT; CDR3aa: CASSLDLGTIEKLFF; j_gene: TRBJ1-4; abundance: NA; d_gene: NA; v_gene: TRBV7-9
CDR3nt: TGTGCCAGCAGTTTAGAGGCAGGGTCAAACCATCAGCCCCAGCATTTT; CDR3aa: CASSLEAGSNHQPQHF; j_gene: TRBJ1-5; abundance: NA; d_gene: NA; v_gene: TRBV27
CDR3nt: TGTGCCAGCAGCCCCCTCTCCGGAGGTTTAGCCAAAAACATTCAGTACTTC; CDR3aa: CASSPLSGGLAKNIQYF; j_gene: TRBJ2-4; abundance: NA; d_gene: NA; v_gene: TRBV7-2
CDR3nt: TGTGCCAGCAGGGAAGGACCTCAAGCGGCCGGGGAGCTGTTTTTT; CDR3aa: CASREGPQAAGELFF; j_gene: TRBJ2-2; abundance: NA; d_gene: NA; v_gene: TRBV5-4
CDR3nt: TGCAGTGCTAGGTCGACTGAAGCTTTCTTT; CDR3aa: CSARSTEAFF; j_gene: TRBJ1-1; abundance: NA; d_gene: NA; v_gene: TRBV20-1
CDR3nt: TGTGCCAGCAGTTCGACAGGAGTCGGCTCCTACGAGCAGTACTTC; CDR3aa: CASSSTGVGSYEQYF; j_gene: TRBJ2-7; abundance: NA; d_gene: NA; v_gene: TRBV6-1
CDR3nt: TGTGCCAGCGAGCCCGAAATGAACACTGAAGCTTTCTTT; CDR3aa: CASEPEMNTEAFF; j_gene: TRBJ1-1; abundance: NA; d_gene: NA; v_gene: TRBV2
CDR3nt: TGCGCCAGCAGTGAGAAGTTAGGGTTCTCCAGCGGGAGGGCCGGTATCGATGAGCAGTTCTTC; CDR3aa: CASSEKLGFSSGRAGIDEQFF; j_gene: TRBJ2-1; abundance: NA; d_gene: TRBD2; v_gene: TRBV10-2
CDR3nt: TGTGCCAGCAGAGAACAGGGGGGAGAGACCCAGTACTTC; CDR3aa: CASREQGGETQYF; j_gene: TRBJ2-5; abundance: NA; d_gene: TRBD1; v_gene: TRBV6-1
CDR3nt: TGTGCCAGCAGCTTAGGCACACTAGCGGGAGGAGGGAATGAGCAGTTCTTC; CDR3aa: CASSLGTLAGGGNEQFF; j_gene: TRBJ2-1; abundance: once; d_gene: TRBD2; v_gene: TRBV13
CDR3nt: TGTGCCAGTAGTATGGAGGCAGGGACGGGGACAAGGACCCAGTACTTC; CDR3aa: CASSMEAGTGTRTQYF; j_gene: TRBJ2-5; abundance: NA; d_gene: NA; v_gene: TRBV19
CDR3nt: TGTGCCAGCAGTTACATTCGGGGCGGACCCTACGAGCAGTACTTC; CDR3aa: CASSYIRGGPYEQYF; j_gene: TRBJ2-7; abundance: NA; d_gene: NA; v_gene: TRBV6-5
CDR3nt: TGCGCCAGCAGCCGAGAACAGGGGACGTTTCGAGAAAAACTGTTTTTT; CDR3aa: CASSREQGTFREKLFF; j_gene: TRBJ1-4; abundance: NA; d_gene: TRBD1; v_gene: TRBV4-1
CDR3nt: TGCGCCAGCAGCTTGGCCAGGGGGGCTTATGAAAAACTGTTTTTT; CDR3aa: CASSLARGAYEKLFF; j_gene: TRBJ1-4; abundance: NA; d_gene: TRBD1; v_gene: TRBV5-1
CDR3nt: TGTGCCAGCAGCCTAGACAGGAACTATGGCTACACCTTC; CDR3aa: CASSLDRNYGYTF; j_gene: TRBJ1-2; abundance: NA; d_gene: NA; v_gene: TRBV5-4
CDR3nt: TGTGCCAGCAGCCCGTCCGGGACGGGCCCCTCCGAGCAGTACTTC; CDR3aa: CASSPSGTGPSEQYF; j_gene: TRBJ2-7; abundance: NA; d_gene: NA; v_gene: TRBV5-4